The rows below give T cell receptor beta chains drawn from one sample of a study of metastatic and nonmetastatic thyroid tumors. TCRdb re-clonotyped the PCR reads via MiXCR. The table records around 30,000 clones, under 20% of them present only once. The sequencing input was blood. Receptors originate from a female donor with papillary thyroid cancer or a benign thyroid nodule (not recorded which). Some clones in this sample may be carry-over from other donors' samples. The CDR3 runs from the conserved cysteine through the conserved F or W. A D gene is named only where the DNA matches it firmly. A row's size may be missing; if present it is once, few, many or a size class.

v_gene	j_gene	d_gene	abundance	CDR3aa	CDR3nt
TRBV2	TRBJ2-7	-	medium-sized	CASSLQAYEQYF	TGTGCCAGCAGTTTACAGGCCTACGAGCAGTACTTC
TRBV5-5	TRBJ2-7	TRBD2	many	CASSPEPGGEYEQYF	TGTGCCAGCAGCCCCGAGCCCGGGGGGGAATACGAGCAGTACTTC
TRBV6-5	TRBJ2-4	-	many	CASSYDKAKNIQYF	TGTGCCAGCAGTTATGACAAAGCCAAAAACATTCAGTACTTC
TRBV9	TRBJ1-3	TRBD1	many	CASSSRQGFSGNTIYF	TGTGCCAGCAGCTCCCGACAGGGCTTCTCTGGAAACACCATATATTTT
TRBV20-1	TRBJ2-7	TRBD1	many	CSASRQGAGDEQYF	TGCAGTGCTTCTCGGCAGGGGGCTGGCGACGAGCAGTACTTC
TRBV4-1	TRBJ2-7	-	many	CASSLYLGGESYEQYF	TGCGCCAGCAGCTTATACTTGGGGGGAGAGAGCTACGAGCAGTACTTC
TRBV6-1	TRBJ1-3	-	few	CASSVVGLSGNTIYF	TGTGCCAGCAGTGTAGTTGGGCTCTCTGGAAACACCATATATTTT
TRBV6-1	TRBJ2-7	-	few	CASSDPPYEQYF	TGTGCCAGCAGTGACCCACCCTACGAGCAGTACTTC
TRBV28	TRBJ2-7	TRBD2	-	CASSLSLAGAGEQYF	TGTGCCAGCAGTTTGTCACTAGCGGGAGCGGGCGAGCAGTACTTC
TRBV7-3	TRBJ2-1	TRBD1	-	CASSLMGQSSYNEQFF	TGTGCCAGCAGCTTAATGGGACAGAGCTCCTACAATGAGCAGTTCTTC
TRBV30	TRBJ2-2	TRBD1	medium-sized	CAWTRTGVTGELFF	TGTGCCTGGACCAGAACAGGGGTCACCGGGGAGCTGTTTTTT
TRBV3-1	TRBJ1-2	-	-	CASRGTQRDYGYTF	TGTGCCAGCAGAGGGACCCAGAGGGACTATGGCTACACCTTC
TRBV27	TRBJ1-5	TRBD1	medium-sized	CASSRDSNPPQHF	TGTGCCAGCAGCCGGGACAGCAACCCTCCCCAGCATTTT
TRBV7-6	TRBJ2-7	TRBD2	-	CASSSGLAGGLPYEQYF	TGTGCCAGCAGCTCGGGACTAGCGGGGGGGTTACCCTACGAGCAGTACTTC
TRBV5-1	TRBJ2-2	TRBD2	-	CASSLLTSATTGRGELFF	TGCGCCAGCAGTCTCCTGACTAGCGCCACAACCGGGCGCGGGGAGCTGTTTTTT
TRBV20-1	TRBJ1-2	-	many	CSAQEGNYGYTF	TGCAGTGCCCAAGAAGGGAACTATGGCTACACCTTC
TRBV6-4	TRBJ2-1	TRBD2	medium-sized	CASSDSSGGVNEQFF	TGTGCCAGCAGTGACTCGAGCGGGGGGGTAAATGAGCAGTTCTTC
TRBV7-3	TRBJ2-1	TRBD1	many	CASSPGPGQGWNEQFF	TGTGCCAGCAGCCCCGGACCGGGACAGGGCTGGAATGAGCAGTTCTTC
TRBV28	TRBJ1-1	-	many	CASTTNGFGTEAFF	TGTGCCAGCACTACCAACGGGTTTGGGACTGAAGCTTTCTTT
TRBV3-1	TRBJ2-2	TRBD1	many	CASSNRGVTGELFF	TGTGCCAGCAGCAACAGGGGCGTCACCGGGGAGCTGTTTTTT
TRBV20-1	TRBJ2-1	-	many	CSATFGGVGNEQFF	TGCAGTGCTACTTTCGGCGGGGTGGGGAATGAGCAGTTCTTC
TRBV18	TRBJ1-1	-	-	CASSPRGVSDTEAFF	TGTGCCAGCTCACCAAGAGGGGTAAGCGATACTGAAGCTTTCTTT
TRBV11-1	TRBJ2-1	TRBD2	many	CASSRSSGGAWDEQFF	TGTGCCAGCAGCCGTTCTAGCGGGGGGGCGTGGGATGAGCAGTTCTTC
TRBV11-2	TRBJ1-2	-	many	CASSLLRGFGYTF	TGTGCCAGCAGCTTACTCCGGGGTTTTGGCTACACCTTC
TRBV20-1	TRBJ1-2	-	many	CSANPAGGGRYTF	TGCAGTGCAAACCCCGCGGGAGGGGGTAGGTACACCTTC
TRBV5-1	TRBJ1-2	-	-	CASSLQAGSNGDYGYTF	TGCGCCAGCAGCTTGCAGGCAGGGTCGAATGGGGACTATGGCTACACCTTC
TRBV3-1	TRBJ2-3	-	many	CASSQDQASDTQYF	TGTGCCAGCAGCCAAGACCAAGCGTCAGATACGCAGTATTTT
TRBV6-1	TRBJ2-3	TRBD2	few	CASSERTSGARTDTQYF	TGTGCCAGCAGTGAACGGACTAGCGGGGCTCGCACAGATACGCAGTATTTT
TRBV5-1	TRBJ2-3	-	-	CASSPGARRDTQYF	TGCGCCAGCAGCCCAGGGGCCCGACGGGATACGCAGTATTTT
TRBV5-5	TRBJ1-3	-	many	CASSFGTVSGNTIYF	TGTGCCAGCAGCTTTGGGACTGTCTCTGGAAACACCATATATTTT
TRBV12-3/TRBV12-4	TRBJ2-7	TRBD2	many	CASSPRLAGVSEQYF	TGTGCCAGCAGTCCAAGACTAGCGGGAGTGAGTGAGCAGTACTTC
TRBV20-1	TRBJ1-6	-	many	CSARPRGLRYNSPLHF	TGCAGTGCTAGACCCCGGGGGTTGCGGTATAATTCACCCCTCCACTTT
TRBV7-6	TRBJ2-1	-	-	CASSLFPVSSLSSYNEQFF	TGTGCCAGCAGCTTGTTCCCTGTATCGTCCCTAAGCTCCTACAATGAGCAGTTCTTC
TRBV11-2	TRBJ2-3	TRBD1	many	CASSSLGDRRTDTQYF	TGTGCCAGCAGCAGCCTGGGGGACAGGCGCACAGATACGCAGTATTTT
TRBV6-1	TRBJ2-3	-	many	CASSDGGGSTDTQYF	TGTGCCAGCAGTGACGGAGGGGGGAGCACAGATACGCAGTATTTT
TRBV6-4	TRBJ1-4	-	many	CASGDQTQGIFPATNEKLFF	TGTGCCAGCGGGGACCAGACTCAGGGAATTTTTCCAGCAACTAATGAAAAACTGTTTTTT
TRBV2	TRBJ1-2	TRBD1	many	CASSSIRQGNYGYTF	TGTGCCAGCAGCTCTATCCGACAGGGAAACTATGGCTACACCTTC
TRBV11-3	TRBJ1-1	-	many	CASSPQGRTEAFF	TGTGCCAGCAGTCCCCAGGGGCGGACTGAAGCTTTCTTT
TRBV5-4	TRBJ1-5	-	few	CASSSQGSNQPQHF	TGTGCCAGCAGTTCACAGGGTAGCAATCAGCCCCAGCATTTT
TRBV10-3	TRBJ2-5	-	many	CAISESRAGETQYF	TGTGCCATCAGTGAGTCTCGGGCGGGGGAGACCCAGTACTTC
TRBV27	TRBJ2-7	-	few	CASSLTKLSYEQYF	TGTGCCAGCAGTTTGACTAAACTCTCCTACGAGCAGTACTTC
TRBV20-1	TRBJ2-3	TRBD2	many	CSASGPSGSDTQYF	TGCAGTGCTAGCGGCCCTAGCGGGTCAGATACGCAGTATTTT
TRBV4-2	TRBJ2-2	TRBD2	-	CASSRAGTSGTRDTGELFF	TGTGCCAGCAGCCGGGCGGGGACTAGCGGGACCCGTGACACCGGGGAGCTGTTTTTT
TRBV28	TRBJ2-3	-	few	CASSLSGGTDTQYF	TGTGCCAGCAGTTTATCGGGGGGCACAGATACGCAGTATTTT
TRBV27	TRBJ2-7	-	medium-sized	CASSLKGNYEQYF	TGTGCCAGCAGTTTGAAGGGGAACTACGAGCAGTACTTC
TRBV7-2	TRBJ2-3	-	many	CASSLGVSASDTQYF	TGTGCCAGCAGCTTAGGGGTTAGTGCTTCAGATACGCAGTATTTT
TRBV20-1	TRBJ2-3	TRBD2	-	CSARDRGTSVTDTQYF	TGCAGTGCTAGAGATCGTGGGACTAGCGTCACAGATACGCAGTATTTT
TRBV6-1	TRBJ2-7	TRBD2	-	CSSSEEGGGAYEQYF	TGTTCCAGCAGTGAAGAAGGCGGGGGGGCCTACGAGCAGTACTTC
TRBV19	TRBJ2-7	-	many	CASSTLDMQGYEQYF	TGTGCCAGTAGCACCCTCGACATGCAGGGCTACGAGCAGTACTTC
TRBV5-1	TRBJ2-7	TRBD1	-	CASSQTRDRVYEQYF	TGCGCCAGCAGCCAGACGAGGGACAGGGTATACGAGCAGTACTTC